The sequence of this T cell receptor (beta chain) was determined in a study of T cell repertoires in cytomegalovirus infection. The CDR3 length is 14 residues. The ends were cut back, 9 bases at V and 0 bases at J, with 15 bases in the middle. Germline assignment: CDR1 SNHLY and CDR2 FYNNEI. TCRdb redid the calling of the reads with MiXCR, one entry per CDR3 protein. The sample includes approximately 340,000 distinct CDR3 sequences, about 29% of them seen just once. Comments on this clonotype: Its antigen is undetermined.

This rearrangement joins TRBV2 to TRBJ2-7; D may be TRBD2 (6 bases). The sequence derives from a human donor in good health (CMV status not recorded). Some clones in this sample may be carry-over from other donors' samples. The sequencing used cultured PBMCs, collected from culture after CMV antigen stimulation. CDR3 in DNA: TGTGCCAGTTACCGGGACTTGAGCTCCTACGAGCAGTACTTC. Translating gives CASYRDLSSYEQYF.